This T cell receptor beta chain is drawn from a study of PD-L1 blockade in urothelial cancer. Clones were read by immunoSEQ multiplex PCR, and TCRdb kept only the in-frame ones, dropping some. In the table there are 50,000 or so clones, 70% to 90% of which are singletons. This CDR3 contains 15 residues. Deletions cut 4 bases from V and 4 bases from J, with 18 bases between. The V gene's germline CDR1 is SGHKS and CDR2 YYEKEE (reference sequence). The V and J genes are TRBV5-5 and TRBJ2-7, with D possibly TRBD2 on 5 matching bases. The sequence derives from a man aged 55 to 69 with urothelial cancer. Source: PBMCs, taken around atezolizumab (anti-PD-L1) treatment. In nucleotides, the CDR3 is TGTGCCAGCAGCCCGAGTCCCGGGGTTGGATACGAGCAGTACTTC. Its translation: CASSPSPGVGYEQYF. Complete variable domain (other parts from reference TRBV5-5 and TRBJ2-7): DAGVTQSPTHLIKTRGQQVTLRCSPISGHKSVSWYQQVLGQGPQFIFQYYEKEERGRGNFPDRFSARQFPNYSSELNVNALLLGDSALYLCASSPSPGVGYEQYFGPGTRLTVT.